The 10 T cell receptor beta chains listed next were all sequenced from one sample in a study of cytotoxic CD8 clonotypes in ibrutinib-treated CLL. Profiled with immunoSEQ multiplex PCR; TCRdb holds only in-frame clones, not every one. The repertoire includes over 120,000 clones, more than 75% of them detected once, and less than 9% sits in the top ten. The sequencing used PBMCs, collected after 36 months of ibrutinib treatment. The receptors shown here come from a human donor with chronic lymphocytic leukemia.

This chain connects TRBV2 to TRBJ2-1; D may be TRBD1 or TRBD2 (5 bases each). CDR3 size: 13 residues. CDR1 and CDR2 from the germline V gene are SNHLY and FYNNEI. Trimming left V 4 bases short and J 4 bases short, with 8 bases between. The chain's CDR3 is CASSGDLYNEQFF. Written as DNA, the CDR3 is TGTGCCAGCAGTGGGGACCTGTACAATGAGCAGTTCTTC.

CDR3 sequence: CASSRTAGSYEQYF. The CDR3 DNA reads TGTGCCAGTAGTAGAACTGCAGGATCCTACGAGCAGTACTTC. The chain combines TRBV19 with TRBJ2-7; D not certain. Between the trimmed V and J ends, which lost 4 bases and 1 base, there was a span of 11 bases. The CDR3 length is 14 residues. CDR1 is LNHDA, CDR2 SQIVND, per germline (reference sequence).

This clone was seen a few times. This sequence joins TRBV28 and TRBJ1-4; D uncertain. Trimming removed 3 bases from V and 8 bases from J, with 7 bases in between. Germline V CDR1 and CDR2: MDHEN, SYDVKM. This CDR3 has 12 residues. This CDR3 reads CASSFYFEKLFF. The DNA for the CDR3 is TGTGCCAGCAGTTTTTATTTCGAAAAACTGTTTTTT.

DNA for the CDR3: TGTGCCATCAGTGAGCCTGACAGTCCTTATAGCAATCAGCCCCAGCATTTT. It codes for CAISEPDSPYSNQPQHF. This chain joins TRBV10-3 and TRBJ1-5, with D possibly TRBD1 on 5 matching bases. V gave up 2 bases and J gave up 0 bases, with 14 bases separating them. Per germline, CDR1 ENHRY and CDR2 SYGVKD. The CDR3 spans 17 residues.

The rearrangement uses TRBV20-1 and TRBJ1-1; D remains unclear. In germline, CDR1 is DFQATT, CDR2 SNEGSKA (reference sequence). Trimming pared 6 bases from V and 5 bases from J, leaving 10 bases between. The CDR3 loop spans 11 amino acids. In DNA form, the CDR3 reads TGCAGTGCGACGGAGAGAACTGAAGCTTTCTTT. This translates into CSATERTEAFF.

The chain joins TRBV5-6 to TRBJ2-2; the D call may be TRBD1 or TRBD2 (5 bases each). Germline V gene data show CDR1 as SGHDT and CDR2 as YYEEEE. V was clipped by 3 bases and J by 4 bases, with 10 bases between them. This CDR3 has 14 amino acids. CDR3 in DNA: TGTGCCAGCAGCTCCGGGGCGATCACCGGGGAGCTGTTTTTT. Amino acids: CASSSGAITGELFF.

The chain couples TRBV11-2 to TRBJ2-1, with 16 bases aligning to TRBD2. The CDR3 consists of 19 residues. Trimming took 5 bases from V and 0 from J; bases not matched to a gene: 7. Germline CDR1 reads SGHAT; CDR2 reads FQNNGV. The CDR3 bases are TGTGCCAGCAGCACGGGACTAGCGGGGGGGCCGAACTCCTACAATGAGCAGTTCTTC. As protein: CASSTGLAGGPNSYNEQFF.

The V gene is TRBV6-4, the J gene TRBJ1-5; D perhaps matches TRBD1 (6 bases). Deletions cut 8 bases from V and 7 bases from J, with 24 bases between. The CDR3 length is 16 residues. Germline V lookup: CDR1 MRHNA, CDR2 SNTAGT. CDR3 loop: CASATGVGALRQPQHF. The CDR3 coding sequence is TGTGCCAGCGCTACCGGGGTGGGGGCTCTGAGACAGCCCCAGCATTTT.

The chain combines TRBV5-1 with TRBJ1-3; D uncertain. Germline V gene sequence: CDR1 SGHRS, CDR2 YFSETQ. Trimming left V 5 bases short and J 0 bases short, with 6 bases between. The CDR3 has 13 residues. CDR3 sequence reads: CASRWDSGNTIYF. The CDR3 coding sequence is TGCGCCAGCAGGTGGGACTCTGGAAACACCATATATTTT.

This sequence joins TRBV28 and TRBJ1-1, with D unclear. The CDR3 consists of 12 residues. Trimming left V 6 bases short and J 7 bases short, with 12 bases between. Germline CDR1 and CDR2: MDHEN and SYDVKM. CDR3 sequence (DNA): TGTGCCAGCAGCCCGGACTGGAATGAAGCTTTCTTT. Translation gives CASSPDWNEAFF.